The 15 T cell receptor beta chains presented below share a single source sample, sequenced in a study of T cell changes during pregnancy in multiple sclerosis. Sequenced by immunoSEQ multiplex PCR; TCRdb stores in-frame clones only, minus some. The sample has some 40,000 clones; roughly 90% are singletons. Here the sequenced sample was peripheral blood, taken in the second trimester of pregnancy. All receptors come from a female donor in good health, enrolled as a control in a pregnancy study.

This clone was detected a few times. The chain has TRBV29-1 and TRBJ1-1, with 9 bases fitting TRBD1. Germline CDR1 SQVTM, CDR2 ANQGSEA. This CDR3 region has 12 residues. The J segment lost 5 bases and the V segment lost 8 bases, leaving 6 bases of the junction unmatched. This CDR3 is CSLNRGPTEAFF. The CDR3 DNA reads TGCAGCCTAAACAGGGGGCCAACTGAAGCTTTCTTT.

The chain joins TRBV6-5 to TRBJ2-2; tentative D call: TRBD2 (6 bases). The germline V gene has CDR1 MNHEY and CDR2 SVGAGI. V lost 9 bases, J lost 4 bases, and 6 bases lay in between. The CDR3 runs to 11 residues. Here the CDR3 reads CASSGTGELFF. The CDR3 DNA is TGTGCCAGTAGCGGCACCGGGGAGCTGTTTTTT.

The rearrangement links TRBV5-4 to TRBJ2-1; TRBD2 matches at 7 bases. The CDR3 length is 16 residues. The V gene's germline CDR1 is SGHNT and CDR2 YYREEE (reference sequence). V was pared by 4 bases and J by 1 base, with 8 bases of the junction left unmatched. The CDR3 DNA is TGTGCCAGCAGCCGAGAAGGCGGGAGATCCTACAATGAGCAGTTCTTC. Amino acid sequence: CASSREGGRSYNEQFF.

The J gene is TRBJ2-7, the V gene TRBV7-2, with 12 bases identical to TRBD2. Germline CDR1 is SGHTA and CDR2 is FQGNSA. V lost 4 bases, J lost 7 bases, and 5 bases stayed unmatched. The CDR3 runs 14 residues. CDR3 region: CASSSSGGAGEQYF. CDR3 DNA sequence: TGTGCCAGCAGCTCTAGCGGGGGGGCGGGTGAGCAGTACTTC.

The CDR3 is CASSYSTTANTGELFF. The CDR3 DNA follows: TGTGCCAGCAGTTACTCCACTACTGCGAACACCGGGGAGCTGTTTTTT. V usage is TRBV6-5 and J usage is TRBJ2-2; D gene uncertain. Germline V CDR1 and CDR2: MNHEY, SVGAGI. V was clipped by 0 bases and J by 0 bases, with 8 bases between them. There are 16 residues in the CDR3.

The CDR3 reads CASSIDRRNTEAFF. For the CDR3, the DNA is TGTGCCAGTAGTATAGATAGAAGGAACACTGAAGCTTTCTTT. V and J are TRBV19 and TRBJ1-1; D gene uncertain. Germline CDR1 and CDR2: LNHDA and SQIVND (reference sequence). V gave up 0 bases and J gave up 1 base, with 6 bases separating them. CDR3 size: 14 residues.

J is TRBJ1-1 and V is TRBV30; D possibly corresponds to TRBD1 (5 bases). The V end was cut by 4 bases, the J end by 5 bases, with 17 bases between. CDR3 length equals 14 residues. In germline, CDR1 is GTSNPN, CDR2 SVGIG (reference sequence). CDR3 residues: CAWMGDPGGTEAFF. In nucleotides, the CDR3 is TGTGCCTGGATGGGGGACCCCGGAGGGACTGAAGCTTTCTTT.

The chain employs TRBV29-1 and TRBJ2-1, with TRBD2 matching 9 bases. The CDR3 consists of 17 residues. Losses at the gene ends were 5 bases for V and 8 bases for J; bases not matched to a gene: 19. The germline gives CDR1 SQVTM, CDR2 ANQGSEA. This CDR3 is CSVRLRGLAGVVDEQFF. CDR3 nucleotide sequence: TGCAGCGTTAGGCTTAGGGGGTTAGCGGGAGTGGTGGATGAGCAGTTCTTC.

The V and J genes are TRBV7-2 and TRBJ1-1; 10 bases are a match to TRBD1. V lost 1 base, J lost 1 base, and 9 bases stayed unmatched. CDR1 is SGHTA and CDR2 is FQGNSA in the germline V gene. The CDR3 length is 18 residues. The CDR3 loop reads CASSLGTRTGGRNTEAFF. Here the CDR3 DNA reads TGTGCCAGCAGCTTAGGGACCCGGACAGGGGGTCGGAACACTGAAGCTTTCTTT.

The CDR3 DNA reads TGTGCCATCGGGTCTAGCAGTACTAGCACAGATACGCAGTATTTT. Translating gives CAIGSSSTSTDTQYF. This rearrangement joins TRBV10-3 to TRBJ2-3; weak D call: TRBD2 (5 bases). From germline, CDR1 is ENHRY and CDR2 SYGVKD. The CDR3 consists of 15 residues. With 8 bases removed from V and 0 bases from J, the gap between germline ends came to 15 bases.

This rearrangement joins TRBV20-1 to TRBJ1-2; D ambiguous. Trimming took 2 bases from V and 3 from J, leaving 4 bases between them. The CDR3 is made up of 11 amino acids. Germline V gives CDR1 DFQATT, CDR2 SNEGSKA (reference sequence). CDR3 in amino acids: CSARPDYGYTF. For the CDR3, the DNA is TGCAGTGCTAGACCTGACTATGGCTACACCTTC.

V is TRBV5-1 and J is TRBJ2-5, with a tentative D call TRBD1 (6 bases). Germline lookup yields CDR1 SGHRS and CDR2 YFSETQ. V was pared by 7 bases and J by 0 bases, with 13 bases between. The CDR3 sequence is 14 residues long. The CDR3 nucleotides are TGCGCCAGCGCCGAGGGACAATACCAAGAGACCCAGTACTTC. It yields the protein CASAEGQYQETQYF.

The chain uses TRBV6-4 and TRBJ2-3; 7 bases match TRBD1. Germline CDR1 and CDR2: MRHNA and SNTAGT. V lost 2 bases to trimming and J lost 3 bases; unmatched junction nucleotides: 5. The CDR3 totals 15 residues. This CDR3 reads CASSDEEGATDTQYF. For the CDR3, the DNA is TGTGCCAGCAGTGACGAAGAGGGGGCGACAGATACGCAGTATTTT.

V is TRBV29-1 and J is TRBJ2-5; 12 bases align to TRBD1. The CDR3 length is 15 residues. The trim removed 8 bases at V and 3 bases at J, leaving 10 bases unmatched. Germline values: CDR1 SQVTM, CDR2 ANQGSEA. The CDR3 region is CSSNPGTGGKETQYF. The CDR3 DNA sequence: TGCAGCTCAAACCCCGGGACAGGGGGCAAAGAGACCCAGTACTTC.

The chain recombines TRBV4-1 with TRBJ2-5, with D unresolved. The CDR3 has 14 amino acids. The V gene lost 4 bases and the J gene lost 1 base, with 10 bases spanning the gap. The germline gives CDR1 MGHRA, CDR2 YSYEKL. The CDR3 DNA reads as TGCGCCAGCAGCCTAACAATCATCCAAGAGACCCAGTACTTC. Translation gives CASSLTIIQETQYF.